Detailed here is one TCR beta chain. Its target is not known. Expressed TCRB transcripts were sequenced, since all the RNA that had been isolated was reverse transcribed. For naive, central memory and regulatory T cell samples, reads averaged approximately 3.6 million. The table came from immunoSEQ multiplex PCR; TCRdb's copy has only in-frame clones and leaves some out. The sample has under 850,000 clones, roughly 13% seen once. This entry belongs to a study of beta chain features in type 1 diabetes. Turning to the study itself: Age, gender and cell yields were alike across patients and healthy donors.

V lost 3 bases to trimming and J lost 1 base; unmatched junction nucleotides: 7. This CDR3 contains 16 residues. Germline CDR1 SGDLS, CDR2 YYNGEE. Findings and caveats of the study: A greater similarity of naive, central memory and Treg TCRB repertoires was seen among patients than among healthy donors. Type 1 diabetes patients had moderately but significantly shorter TCRB CDR3s in all four CD4+ subsets.

CD4+ naive, central memory, regulatory and stem cell-like memory subsets were isolated by sorting on CD45RO/CCR7/CD25/CD127/CD95/CD27. This clonotype was obtained from a man younger than 35 with type 1 diabetes. The sample comprised naive CD4+ T cells from blood. The chain joins TRBV9 to TRBJ2-1, with 7 bases aligning to TRBD1. CDR3 sequence (DNA): TGTGCCAGCAGCGCCCGACAGGGTCGATCCTACAATGAGCAGTTCTTC. Translating it yields CASSARQGRSYNEQFF.